One sample yielded the 30 T cell receptor beta chains listed below, sequenced in a study of CD8 T cells in Susac syndrome. Reverse transcription of about 0.5 to 1 ug RNA was carried out with random hexamers. TCRdb called the immunoSEQ multiplex PCR reads again in MiXCR, with one record for every CDR3 protein. The sample yields 100,000 to 150,000 distinct CDR3 sequences, around 96% seen once. The sample comprised CD8+ T cells from PBMCs. Receptors were obtained from a human donor with Susac syndrome.

This chain joins TRBV15 and TRBJ1-2; 8 bases fit TRBD1. This CDR3 is built from 14 residues. J was trimmed by 8 bases and V by 5 bases; bases with no gene match: 10. The germline CDR1 and CDR2 sequences are LNHNV and YYDKDF (reference sequence). As DNA, the CDR3 is TGTGCCACCAGCGCGGGCAACAGGGGGATGGGCTACACCTTC. Residues: CATSAGNRGMGYTF.

V and J are TRBV4-3 and TRBJ2-1; maybe TRBD2 (6 bases). The CDR3 covers 19 residues. Germline loops: CDR1 LGHNA, CDR2 YSLEER. V dropped 2 bases and J dropped 0 bases, with 20 bases sitting between them. The CDR3 region is CASSQWGRSSASSYNEQFF. For the CDR3, the DNA is TGCGCCAGCAGCCAATGGGGCCGTTCTAGCGCTAGCTCCTACAATGAGCAGTTCTTC.

The J gene is TRBJ1-1, the V gene TRBV5-1; D call uncertain. Deletions cut 0 bases from V and 7 bases from J, with 7 bases between. Looked up from germline, CDR1 is SGHRS and CDR2 is YFSETQ. This CDR3 region has 12 residues. CDR3 DNA: TGCGCCAGCAGCTTGGCGGCGGGTGAAGCTTTCTTT. Protein product: CASSLAAGEAFF. The full variable domain, its missing parts supplied by reference TRBV5-1 and TRBJ1-1, is KAGVTQTPRYLIKTRGQQVTLSCSPISGHRSVSWYQQTPGQGLQFLFEYFSETQRNKGNFPGRFSGRQFSNSRSEMNVSTLELGDSALYLCASSLAAGEAFFGQGTRLTVV.

The chain couples TRBV4-1 to TRBJ1-1; 8 bases align to TRBD1. The J segment lost 0 bases and the V segment lost 7 bases, leaving 7 bases of the junction unmatched. CDR3 length: 15 amino acids. CDR1 and CDR2 (germline): MGHRA, YSYEKL. The CDR3 DNA sequence: TGCGCCAGCACCTGGACAGGGAAAATGAACACTGAAGCTTTCTTT. Translated: CASTWTGKMNTEAFF.

V usage is TRBV6-5 and J usage is TRBJ2-7; weak D call: TRBD2 (7 bases). CDR3 length: 16 residues. V was shortened by 4 bases and J by 6 bases, with 22 bases between the two germline ends. Germline V lookup: CDR1 MNHEY, CDR2 SVGAGI. The CDR3 loop reads CASSFFLGGDLSEQYF. CDR3 sequence (DNA): TGTGCCAGCAGTTTCTTCTTAGGGGGGGACTTATCCGAGCAGTACTTC.

J is TRBJ1-1 and V is TRBV20-1; the match to TRBD1 covers 7 bases. Trimming took 4 bases from V and 1 from J; bases not matched to a gene: 6. CDR3 length: 14 residues. Looked up from germline, CDR1 is DFQATT and CDR2 is SNEGSKA (reference sequence). The DNA for the CDR3 is TGCAGTGCTAAATCCCGACAGGGGAACACTGAAGCTTTCTTT. Its translation is CSAKSRQGNTEAFF.

This chain connects TRBV7-9 to TRBJ1-4; TRBD1 agrees at 8 bases. V shed 4 bases and J 8 bases; nucleotides not matched to a gene: 6. Germline V lookup: CDR1 SEHNR, CDR2 FQNEAQ (reference sequence). CDR3 size: 14 residues. The CDR3 loop is CASSYGTGGEKLFF. The CDR3 coding sequence is TGTGCCAGCAGCTACGGGACAGGCGGCGAAAAACTGTTTTTT.

The chain uses TRBV25-1 and TRBJ2-7; the match to TRBD1 covers 11 bases. The CDR3 consists of 15 residues. Trimming removed 4 bases from V and 5 bases from J; junction bases left unmatched: 7. CDR1 is MGHDK and CDR2 is SYGVNS in the germline V gene. The CDR3 DNA follows: TGTGCCAGCAGTGGAGGACAGGGGGCTCTAGACGAGCAGTACTTC. Its protein is CASSGGQGALDEQYF.

The V call is TRBV27, the J call TRBJ2-3; D uncertain. The ends were cut back, 4 bases at V and 0 bases at J, with 11 bases in the middle. The V gene's germline CDR1 is MNHEY and CDR2 SMNVEV (reference sequence). The CDR3 spans 15 residues. The CDR3 region has the DNA TGTGCCAGCAGTTCCCCGGCGGACAGCACAGATACGCAGTATTTT. This codes for CASSSPADSTDTQYF.

V usage is TRBV3-1 and J usage is TRBJ2-2, with a possible D match to TRBD1 (6 bases). The V end was cut by 2 bases, the J end by 4 bases, with 17 bases between. The germline gives CDR1 LGHDT, CDR2 YNNKEL (reference sequence). This CDR3 is built from 17 residues. The CDR3 bases are TGTGCCAGCAGCCAACCGTCCAGGGGCATTAGCACCGGGGAGCTGTTTTTT. As protein: CASSQPSRGISTGELFF.

V usage is TRBV6-2 or TRBV6-3 and J usage is TRBJ2-7; D is possibly TRBD1 or TRBD2 (6 bases each). CDR3 length equals 19 residues. Trimming took 2 bases from V and 4 from J, leaving 27 bases between them. CDR1 is MNHEY, CDR2 SVGEGT, per germline. The CDR3 spells CASSYPHIEGGLEAYEQYF. Here the CDR3 DNA reads TGTGCCAGCAGTTACCCGCACATCGAGGGGGGCCTCGAAGCTTACGAGCAGTACTTC.

The chain couples TRBV7-9 to TRBJ2-1; 7 nucleotides line up with TRBD1. The V and J ends lost 5 bases and 6 bases, in that order; junction bases with no gene match: 10. Germline V gene data show CDR1 as SEHNR and CDR2 as FQNEAQ (reference sequence). The CDR3 covers 15 residues. The CDR3: CASSPWGQKSNEQFF. In DNA form, the CDR3 reads TGTGCCAGCAGCCCCTGGGGACAGAAATCCAATGAGCAGTTCTTC.

The rearrangement links TRBV20-1 to TRBJ2-7; 11 bases agree with TRBD1. This CDR3 is built from 15 residues. Germline V lookup: CDR1 DFQATT, CDR2 SNEGSKA (reference sequence). The V and J ends lost 7 bases and 2 bases, in that order; junction bases with no gene match: 10. CDR3 loop: CSVTEGQGVPYEQYF. The DNA for the CDR3 is TGCAGTGTTACGGAGGGACAGGGGGTACCCTACGAGCAGTACTTC.

This chain connects TRBV6-5 to TRBJ2-1; D is unclear. The V end was cut by 0 bases, the J end by 0 bases, with 6 bases between. This CDR3 spans 15 amino acids. The germline V gene has CDR1 MNHEY and CDR2 SVGAGI. The CDR3: CASSYSSSSYNEQFF. The CDR3 nucleotides read TGTGCCAGCAGTTACTCGTCAAGCTCCTACAATGAGCAGTTCTTC.

J is TRBJ2-7 and V is TRBV29-1; 10 nucleotides agree with TRBD1. The CDR3 is 13 residues long. Germline V gives CDR1 SQVTM, CDR2 ANQGSEA. V was clipped by 6 bases and J by 6 bases; unmatched bases: 8. The CDR3 reads CSVSGQGVLEQYF. CDR3 coding DNA: TGCAGCGTGAGCGGACAGGGGGTTCTCGAGCAGTACTTC.

The CDR3 region is CAAKRRGPWPQHF. The CDR3 nucleotides read TGTGCCGCTAAGCGCAGGGGGCCGTGGCCCCAGCATTTT. The chain employs TRBV11-3 and TRBJ1-5; TRBD1 aligns across 8 bases. This CDR3 region has 13 residues. CDR1 is SGHNT, CDR2 YENEEA, per germline. V dropped 11 bases and J dropped 9; count of bases not matched to a gene: 12.

V gene TRBV7-9 combines with J gene TRBJ1-1; D might be TRBD1 (5 bases). Germline V CDR1 and CDR2: SEHNR, FQNEAQ (reference sequence). Trimming left V 4 bases short and J 0 bases short, with 12 bases between. The CDR3 totals 15 residues. CDR3: CASSSVGGLNTEAFF. Here the CDR3 DNA reads TGTGCCAGCAGCTCCGTTGGGGGACTGAACACTGAAGCTTTCTTT.

J is TRBJ2-1 and V is TRBV10-3, with 9 nucleotides matching TRBD2. Germline V gene data show CDR1 as ENHRY and CDR2 as SYGVKD. V dropped 4 bases and J dropped 8; count of bases not matched to a gene: 6. The CDR3 length is 14 residues. The DNA for the CDR3 is TGTGCCATCAGTGTCGCGGGGGGGCTAGATGAGCAGTTCTTC. Its translation is CAISVAGGLDEQFF.

The chain is built from TRBV20-1 and TRBJ2-5, with 14 bases matching TRBD2. V lost 6 bases, J lost 4 bases, and 16 bases stayed unmatched. This CDR3 comprises 18 residues. Germline V gene data show CDR1 as DFQATT and CDR2 as SNEGSKA (reference sequence). CDR3 sequence (DNA): TGCAGTGCCAAGACTAGCGGGAGGGCCGTCCAACCAAGAGAGACCCAGTACTTC. The encoded protein is CSAKTSGRAVQPRETQYF.

The sample holds one count of this clonotype. V and J are TRBV5-6 and TRBJ2-7, with TRBD1 matching over 7 bases. V shed 0 bases and J 0 bases; nucleotides not matched to a gene: 9. Germline values: CDR1 SGHDT, CDR2 YYEEEE. CDR3 length equals 17 residues. Written as DNA, the CDR3 is TGTGCCAGCAGCTTGGGAGGTACCGGGACAGCCTCCTACGAGCAGTACTTC. Its protein is CASSLGGTGTASYEQYF.

J is TRBJ2-3 and V is TRBV27; D ambiguous. Germline loops: CDR1 MNHEY, CDR2 SMNVEV (reference sequence). Trimming took 7 bases from V and 3 from J, leaving 17 bases between them. There are 15 residues in the CDR3. CDR3 sequence (DNA): TGTGCCAGCACCACCAGGTCGGGCGTAACAGATACGCAGTATTTT. Its translation: CASTTRSGVTDTQYF.

The rearrangement links TRBV4-2 to TRBJ2-7, with 7 bases fitting TRBD2. This CDR3 is 15 amino acids long. Germline V gene sequence: CDR1 LGHNA, CDR2 YNFKEQ. V was clipped by 1 base and J by 0 bases; unmatched bases: 3. The CDR3 nucleotides read TGTGCCAGCAGCCAAGGGCCGGGGGGCTCCTACGAGCAGTACTTC. It codes for CASSQGPGGSYEQYF.

This chain links TRBV20-1 with TRBJ2-7, with a weak D call TRBD2 (6 bases). This CDR3 has 16 residues. V lost 0 bases and J 0 bases, leaving 15 bases between the germline ends. Germline lookup yields CDR1 DFQATT and CDR2 SNEGSKA (reference sequence). The CDR3 spells CSARERGYTISYEQYF. The CDR3 nucleotides read TGCAGTGCTAGAGAGCGGGGATATACGATCTCCTACGAGCAGTACTTC.

This sequence joins TRBV29-1 and TRBJ2-7; 7 bases map to TRBD1. With 7 bases clipped from V and 3 bases from J, the junction kept 12 bases outside the gene matches. CDR3 length: 14 amino acids. Germline CDR1 SQVTM, CDR2 ANQGSEA. The CDR3 DNA reads as TGCAGCGCAGAAGGGTCACGGGACAGCTACGAGCAGTACTTC. Its protein is CSAEGSRDSYEQYF.

The rearrangement joins TRBV6-1 to TRBJ1-6; 7 bases agree with TRBD1. CDR3 length: 15 residues. Germline trimming cut 5 bases from V and 8 bases from J; bases unmatched to any gene: 9. Germline-derived CDR1 and CDR2 are MNHNS and SASEGT. The CDR3 loop is CASSPRDSPDSPLHF. The DNA of the CDR3 is TGTGCCAGCAGTCCTCGGGACAGCCCGGATTCACCCCTCCACTTT.

The chain uses TRBV5-1 and TRBJ1-1; TRBD1 aligns across 8 bases. The V and J ends lost 1 base and 4 bases, in that order; junction bases with no gene match: 15. This CDR3 is built from 18 residues. Germline V lookup: CDR1 SGHRS, CDR2 YFSETQ. In DNA form, the CDR3 reads TGCGCCAGCAGCTTGTACCAACAGGGGGGCGGCATTGGCACTGAAGCTTTCTTT. This translates into CASSLYQQGGGIGTEAFF.

The chain combines TRBV9 with TRBJ2-1, with 7 nucleotides matching TRBD2. From germline, CDR1 is SGDLS and CDR2 YYNGEE. With 1 base clipped from V and 2 bases from J, the junction kept 6 bases outside the gene matches. This CDR3 has 16 amino acids. This chain's CDR3 is CASSVIGRETYNEQFF. CDR3 nucleotide sequence: TGTGCCAGCAGCGTAATTGGGCGGGAGACCTACAATGAGCAGTTCTTC. Variable domain in full (rest from reference TRBV9 and TRBJ2-1): DSGVTQTPKHLITATGQRVTLRCSPRSGDLSVYWYQQSLDQGLQFLIQYYNGEERAKGNILERFSAQQFPDLHSELNLSSLELGDSALYFCASSVIGRETYNEQFFGPGTRLTVL.

The rearrangement links TRBV28 to TRBJ2-5; D remains unclear. V was clipped by 1 base and J by 5 bases, with 11 bases between them. Per the germline V gene, CDR1 is MDHEN and CDR2 is SYDVKM. CDR3 length: 14 residues. The CDR3 DNA reads as TGTGCCAGCAGTTTATTTGGGTTGGGGGAGACCCAGTACTTC. It is translated as CASSLFGLGETQYF.

The rearrangement links TRBV28 to TRBJ2-3; TRBD1 agrees at 7 bases. Germline CDR1 MDHEN, CDR2 SYDVKM. Trimming removed 6 bases from V and 2 bases from J; junction bases left unmatched: 5. This CDR3 region has 14 residues. The CDR3 DNA reads TGTGCCAGCAGAGGAGGACAGGCCACAGATACGCAGTATTTT. Translating gives CASRGGQATDTQYF. The full variable domain, completed using reference TRBV28 and TRBJ2-3, is DVKVTQSSRYLVKRTGEKVFLECVQDMDHENMFWYRQDPGLGLRLIYFSYDVKMKEKGDIPEGYSVSREKKERFSLILESASTNQTSMYLCASRGGQATDTQYFGPGTRLTVL.

This chain connects TRBV18 to TRBJ2-2, with TRBD1 as a possible D gene (6 bases). The CDR3 contains 18 residues. Trimming stripped 0 bases from V and 1 base from J, with 15 bases between. Germline V gene sequence: CDR1 KGHSH, CDR2 LQKENI. The CDR3 sequence is CASSPPGPGTKNTGELFF. The CDR3 region has the DNA TGTGCCAGCTCACCACCTGGGCCCGGGACAAAGAACACCGGGGAGCTGTTTTTT.